This T cell receptor (beta chain) was sequenced in a study of graft-versus-host responses after intestinal transplantation. Looking at the study overall: Multivisceral, liver-intestinal, or isolated intestinal transplants were given to recipients.

Germline CDR1 reads SGHTA; CDR2 reads FQGTGA. There are 16 residues in the CDR3. With V trimmed by 5 bases and J by 7 bases, 12 bases remained unmatched. Points from the study as a whole: The highest levels of circulating GvH clones went along with early declines in HvG clones after transplant.

This clone was recorded once. The antigen remains undetermined. Using immunoSEQ multiplex PCR, the repertoire was profiled, and TCRdb retains in-frame clones only, with some absent. The data hold roughly 99,000 clones, with 87% observed a single time. The clonotype comes from a human donor who was the organ donor for an intestinal transplant. Sequencing was performed on unstimulated CD4+ T cells sorted from spleen or lymph node cells, taken before transplant. The chain combines TRBV7-3 with TRBJ2-2, with 8 bases fitting TRBD1. The CDR3, as DNA: TGTGCCAGCAGCCTCCTGCAGGGGGCGCGCTTCGGGGAGCTGTTTTTT. Residues: CASSLLQGARFGELFF.